The table lists the clone carrying this T cell receptor (beta chain) with many counts. The antigen is not known. This sample is part of a study of glioma-infiltrating T cells. Amplification of TCR alpha and beta CDR3 regions from RNA used iRepertoire nested multiplex PCR. Each CDR3 protein is one row after TCRdb ran MiXCR on the multiplex PCR reads. The profile shows fewer than 500,000 distinct CDR3 sequences, more than 35% of them singletons. Study results and limitations: Non-neoplastic patients had below-expected tissue-blood divergence, while all gliomas exceeded expectation.

The germline gives CDR1 DFQATT, CDR2 SNEGSKA (reference sequence). The CDR3 loop spans 14 amino acids. The V and J ends lost 1 base and 4 bases, in that order; junction bases with no gene match: 2. This sequence joins TRBV20-1 and TRBJ2-3, with 10 bases fitting TRBD2. Material for sequencing was glioma tissue, nonneoplastic brain tissue, or PBMCs (not recorded which). This receptor was obtained from a human donor with low-grade glioma or glioblastoma, undergoing nonglioma brain surgery, or in good health (not recorded which). Here the CDR3 reads CSARGLAGADTQYF. CDR3 bases: TGCAGTGCTAGAGGGCTAGCGGGAGCAGATACGCAGTATTTT.